This entry describes one T cell receptor (beta chain). Its antigen is currently unknown. The entry originates in a study of cytomegalovirus exposure and HLA in healthy donors. The germline gives CDR1 SNHLY, CDR2 FYNNEI. The CDR3 is made up of 13 amino acids. Trimming shortened V by 8 bases and J by 3 bases, and 11 bases separated the two germline ends. This PCR relied on a set of 60 Vbeta primers and 13 Jbeta primers. The repertoire was sequenced with immunoSEQ multiplex PCR; TCRdb's copy has only in-frame clones and lacks some. The table lists about 170,000 clones, 75% to 85% of them singletons. Study observations and caveats: TCR beta sequences reportedly predicted the HLA-A and HLA-B alleles of most subjects accurately. A later analysis showed TCR association rates differing by HLA locus, peaking at DRB1 and lowest at HLA-C.

Sequencing used PBMCs. This receptor was identified in a woman in her fifties or sixties in good health and CMV-seronegative. This chain uses TRBV2 with TRBJ1-3, with D maybe TRBD1 (6 bases). The chain's CDR3 is CASATGSGNTIYF. CDR3 bases: TGTGCCAGCGCGACAGGTAGTGGAAACACCATATATTTT.